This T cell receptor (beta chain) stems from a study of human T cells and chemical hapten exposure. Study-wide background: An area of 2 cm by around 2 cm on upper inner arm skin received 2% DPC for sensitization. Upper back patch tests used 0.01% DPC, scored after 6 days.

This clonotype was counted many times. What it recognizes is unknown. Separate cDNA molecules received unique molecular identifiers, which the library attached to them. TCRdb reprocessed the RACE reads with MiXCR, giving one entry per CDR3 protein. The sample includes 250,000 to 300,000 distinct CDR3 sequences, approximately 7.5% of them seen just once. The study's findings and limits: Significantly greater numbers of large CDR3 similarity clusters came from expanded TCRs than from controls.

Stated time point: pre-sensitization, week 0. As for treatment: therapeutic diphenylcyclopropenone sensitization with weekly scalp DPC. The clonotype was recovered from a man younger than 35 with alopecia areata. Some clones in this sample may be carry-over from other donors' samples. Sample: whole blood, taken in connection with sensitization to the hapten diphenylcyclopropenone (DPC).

The CDR3 region is CASSKDGRDQPQHF. The CDR3 bases are TGTGCCAGCAGCAAAGATGGGAGGGATCAGCCCCAGCATTTT. V usage is TRBV21-1 and J usage is TRBJ1-5. TRBV21-1 is tagged as a pseudogene. The CDR3 extends over 14 amino acids.